This record concerns one T cell receptor beta chain sequence. This record belongs to a study of blood T cell repertoires in COVID-19. Study overall: Material from acute and convalescent COVID-19 was sourced from the United States, Italy and Spain.

The data were produced by immunoSEQ multiplex PCR, yet TCRdb's version contains in-frame clones alone and is incomplete. The profile shows some 150,000 clones, over 75% of them singletons. V gave up 1 base and J gave up 2 bases; unmatched junction bases: 2. The CDR3 loop spans 17 amino acids. Germline CDR1 is SGHDN and CDR2 is FVKESK. Participants came from about 23 US areas, aged about 18 to 89 years. The rearrangement links TRBV14 to TRBJ2-2; 12 nucleotides align to TRBD2. Sequences were obtained from PBMCs or T cells enriched from blood (not recorded which). The receptor's source is a human donor with acute COVID-19. The donor label of this sample is uncertain. CDR3 loop: CASSQVLAGGNTGELFF. In nucleotides, the CDR3 is TGTGCCAGCAGCCAAGTACTAGCGGGGGGAAACACCGGGGAGCTGTTTTTT.